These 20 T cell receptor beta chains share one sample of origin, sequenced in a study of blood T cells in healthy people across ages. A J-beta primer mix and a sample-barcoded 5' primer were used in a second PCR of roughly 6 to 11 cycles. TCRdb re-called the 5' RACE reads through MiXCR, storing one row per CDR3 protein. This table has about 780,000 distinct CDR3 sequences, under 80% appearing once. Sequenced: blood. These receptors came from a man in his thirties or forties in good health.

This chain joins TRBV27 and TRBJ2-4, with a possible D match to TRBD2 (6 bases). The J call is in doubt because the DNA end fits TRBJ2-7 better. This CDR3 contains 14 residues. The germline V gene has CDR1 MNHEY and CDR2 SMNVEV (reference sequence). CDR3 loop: CASSLGGWFSEQYF. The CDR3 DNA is TGTGCCAGCAGTTTAGGGGGGTGGTTTAGCGAGCAGTACTTC.

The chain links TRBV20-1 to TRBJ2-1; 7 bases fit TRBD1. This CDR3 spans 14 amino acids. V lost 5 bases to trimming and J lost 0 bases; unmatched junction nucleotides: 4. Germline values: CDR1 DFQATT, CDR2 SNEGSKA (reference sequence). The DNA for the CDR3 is TGCAGTGCTCACCGGGACAGCTCCTACAATGAGCAGTTCTTC. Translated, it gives CSAHRDSSYNEQFF.

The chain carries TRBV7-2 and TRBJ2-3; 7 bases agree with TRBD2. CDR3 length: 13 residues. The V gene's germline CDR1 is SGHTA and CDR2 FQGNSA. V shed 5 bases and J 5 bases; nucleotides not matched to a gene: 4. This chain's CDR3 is CASSPAGVDTQYF. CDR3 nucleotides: TGTGCCAGCAGCCCCGCGGGGGTAGATACGCAGTATTTT.

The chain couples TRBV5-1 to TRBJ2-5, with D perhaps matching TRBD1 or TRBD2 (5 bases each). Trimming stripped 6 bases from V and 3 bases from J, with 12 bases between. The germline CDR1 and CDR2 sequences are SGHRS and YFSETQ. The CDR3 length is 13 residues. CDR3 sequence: CASTKGPKETQYF. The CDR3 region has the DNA TGCGCCAGCACGAAGGGACCGAAAGAGACCCAGTACTTC.

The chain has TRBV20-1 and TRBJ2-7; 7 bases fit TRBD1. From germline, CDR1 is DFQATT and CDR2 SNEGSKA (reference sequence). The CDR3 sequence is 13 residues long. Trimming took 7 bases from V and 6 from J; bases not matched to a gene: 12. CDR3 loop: CSGDTGVSVEQYF. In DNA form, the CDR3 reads TGCAGTGGGGATACAGGGGTTTCCGTCGAGCAGTACTTC.

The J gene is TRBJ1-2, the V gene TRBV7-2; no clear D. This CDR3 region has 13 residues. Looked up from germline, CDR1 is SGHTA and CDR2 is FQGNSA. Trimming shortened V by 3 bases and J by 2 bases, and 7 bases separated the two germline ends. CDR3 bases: TGTGCCAGCAGCTTTAGCGAGAACTATGGCTACACCTTC. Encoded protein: CASSFSENYGYTF.

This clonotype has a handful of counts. CDR3 DNA: TGTGCCAGCAGCTTAGCTGGGACAGGGGGCTCAGATACGCAGTATTTT. This sequence encodes CASSLAGTGGSDTQYF. This chain uses TRBV7-2 with TRBJ2-3; 12 bases align to TRBD1. Germline V gene sequence: CDR1 SGHTA, CDR2 FQGNSA. V shed 0 bases and J 4 bases; nucleotides not matched to a gene: 2. This CDR3 comprises 16 residues.

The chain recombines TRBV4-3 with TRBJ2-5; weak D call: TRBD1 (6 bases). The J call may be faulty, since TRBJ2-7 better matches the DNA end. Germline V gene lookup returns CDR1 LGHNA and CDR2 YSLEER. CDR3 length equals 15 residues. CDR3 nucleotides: TGCGCCAGCAGCCAAGCCAGAACAGGGTGGTACGAGCAGTACTTC. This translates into CASSQARTGWYEQYF.

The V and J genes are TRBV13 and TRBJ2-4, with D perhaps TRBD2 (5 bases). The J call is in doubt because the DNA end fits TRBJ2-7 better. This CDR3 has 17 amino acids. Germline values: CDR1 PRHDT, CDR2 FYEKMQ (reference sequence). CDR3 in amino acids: CASSDNPFRDPHYEQYF. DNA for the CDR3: TGTGCCAGCAGCGATAATCCGTTCCGGGATCCTCATTACGAGCAGTACTTC.

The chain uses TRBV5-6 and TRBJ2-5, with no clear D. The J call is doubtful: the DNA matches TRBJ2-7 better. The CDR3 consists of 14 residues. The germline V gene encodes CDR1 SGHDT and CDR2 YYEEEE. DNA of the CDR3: TGTGCCAGCAGCTTCGAAGACCGAACCTACGAGCAGTACTTC. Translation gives CASSFEDRTYEQYF.

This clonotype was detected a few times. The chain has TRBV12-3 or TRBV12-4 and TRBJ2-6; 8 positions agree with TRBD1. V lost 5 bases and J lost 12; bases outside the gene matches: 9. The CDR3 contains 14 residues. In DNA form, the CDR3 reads TGTGCCAGCAGTGGTACAGGGGGACGCACCGTCCTGACTTTC. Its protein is CASSGTGGRTVLTF.

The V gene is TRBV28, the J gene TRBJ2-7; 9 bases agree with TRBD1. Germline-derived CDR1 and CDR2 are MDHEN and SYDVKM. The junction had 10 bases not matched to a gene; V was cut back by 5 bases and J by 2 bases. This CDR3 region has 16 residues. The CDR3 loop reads CASSIGPGQGPYEQYF. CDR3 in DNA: TGTGCCAGCAGTATCGGACCGGGACAGGGACCCTACGAGCAGTACTTC.

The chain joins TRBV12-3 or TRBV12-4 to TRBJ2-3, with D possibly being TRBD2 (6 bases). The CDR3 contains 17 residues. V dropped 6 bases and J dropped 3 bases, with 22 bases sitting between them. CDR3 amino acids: CASRRSGEGLHTDTQYF. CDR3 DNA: TGTGCCAGCAGGAGGTCGGGGGAAGGGCTACATACAGATACGCAGTATTTT.

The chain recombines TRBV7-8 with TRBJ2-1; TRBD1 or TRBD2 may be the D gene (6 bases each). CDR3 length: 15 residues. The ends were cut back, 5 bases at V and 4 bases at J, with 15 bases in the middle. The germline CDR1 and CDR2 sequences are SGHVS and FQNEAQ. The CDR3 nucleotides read TGTGCCAGCAGCACAGAAGGGGGGCCATACAATGAGCAGTTCTTC. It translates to CASSTEGGPYNEQFF.

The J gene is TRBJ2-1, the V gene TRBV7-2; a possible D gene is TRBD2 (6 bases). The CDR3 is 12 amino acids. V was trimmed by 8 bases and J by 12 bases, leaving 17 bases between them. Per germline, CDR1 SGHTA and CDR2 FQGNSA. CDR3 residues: CASGGGRGMQFF. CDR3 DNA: TGTGCCAGCGGGGGAGGTAGGGGAATGCAGTTCTTC.

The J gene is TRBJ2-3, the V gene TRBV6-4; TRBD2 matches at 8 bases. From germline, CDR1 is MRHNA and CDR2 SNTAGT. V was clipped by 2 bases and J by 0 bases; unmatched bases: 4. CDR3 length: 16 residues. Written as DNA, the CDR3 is TGTGCCAGCAGTGACGCGGCGGGGGGAAGCACAGATACGCAGTATTTT. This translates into CASSDAAGGSTDTQYF.

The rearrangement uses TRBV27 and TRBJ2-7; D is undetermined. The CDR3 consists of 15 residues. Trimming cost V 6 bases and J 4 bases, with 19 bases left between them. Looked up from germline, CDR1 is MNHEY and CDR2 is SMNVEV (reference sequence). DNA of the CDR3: TGTGCCAGCAGCCACGACCTGAAGGGTGGGTACGAGCAGTACTTC. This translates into CASSHDLKGGYEQYF.

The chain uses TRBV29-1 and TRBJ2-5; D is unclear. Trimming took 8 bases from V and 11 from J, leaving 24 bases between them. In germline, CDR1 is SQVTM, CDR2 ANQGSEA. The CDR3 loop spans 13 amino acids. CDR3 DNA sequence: TGCAGCCTTGTCCCTCAAGGCTACAATGAGCAGTACTTC. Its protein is CSLVPQGYNEQYF. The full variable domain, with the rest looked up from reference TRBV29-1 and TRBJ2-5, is SAVISQKPSRDICQRGTSLTIQCQVDSQVTMMFWYRQQPGQSLTLIATANQGSEATYESGFVIDKFPISRPNLTFSTLTVSNMSPEDSSIYLCSLVPQGYNEQYFGPGTRLLVL.

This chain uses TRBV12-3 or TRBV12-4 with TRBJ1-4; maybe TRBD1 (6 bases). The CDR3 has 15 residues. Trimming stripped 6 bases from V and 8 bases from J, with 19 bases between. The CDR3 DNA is TGTGCCAGCAGGGGGCTACAGGGATTGGAAGAAAAACTGTTTTTT. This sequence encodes CASRGLQGLEEKLFF.

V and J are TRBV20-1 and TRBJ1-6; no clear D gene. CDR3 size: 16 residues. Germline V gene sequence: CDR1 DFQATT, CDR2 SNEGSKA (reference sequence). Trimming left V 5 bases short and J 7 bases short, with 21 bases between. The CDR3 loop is CSAGPPDGGTNSPLHF. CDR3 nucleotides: TGCAGTGCTGGGCCCCCGGATGGCGGAACCAATTCACCCCTCCACTTT.